This T cell receptor beta chain was sequenced for a study of Ad26.COV2.S vaccination and SARS-CoV-2 variants. Study background: Intramuscular Ad26.COV2.S doses were given once or twice, 56 days apart. Study results and limitations: Non-spike TCR breadth showed similarity between vaccine and placebo recipients. Spike-specific TCR breadth in vaccine recipients exceeded that seen in placebo recipients. Measurements of TCR breadth and depth may have given underestimates of the total T cell responses.

As regards this clone: Its specificity is unknown.

In germline, CDR1 is LGHNA, CDR2 YNFKEQ. The CDR3 spans 16 residues. V lost 3 bases and J lost 3; bases outside the gene matches: 7. Indicated treatment: some 20 received Ad26.COV2.S at low or high dose, single or two shots; 5 received placebo; per-sample allocation not given. Each sample was drawn 63 days after the first injection (of vaccine or placebo). Using immunoSEQ multiplex PCR, the repertoire was profiled, and TCRdb retains in-frame clones only, with some absent. The sample yields about 440,000 clones, about nine tenths seen once. Sample: peripheral blood, taken in a trial of Ad26.COV2.S vaccine versus placebo. This chain joins TRBV4-2 and TRBJ1-4, with 7 bases that match TRBD1. This TCR was recovered from a person between 18 and 65 years old who received the Ad26.COV2.S COVID-19 vaccine or a placebo. The CDR3 DNA reads as TGTGCCAGCAGCCAGGGTACGGGACAGTCTAATGAAAAACTGTTTTTT. Its protein is CASSQGTGQSNEKLFF.